Following are 23 T cell receptor beta chains from one sample sequenced in a study of breast tumors, draining lymph nodes, adjacent tissues (TCRdb year 2016). The axillary draining lymph nodes of breast cancer patients were the source of the lymph node samples. The library was built by means of multiplex PCR. TCRdb records Illumina HiSeq 2000 as the sequencer. The public reads were quality trimmed at Q25 with fastp and then assembled into clones with MiXCR by TCRdb, keeping productive beta chains. Each entry is one CDR3 protein sequence, shown with its most common DNA and genes. For this sample the table gives about 200,000 distinct CDR3 sequences, of which around a third were detected only once. In total, the top ten clones hold 4% to 5.5% of the sample. Sequenced material: axillary lymph node tissue. The receptor source for this set is a female donor with breast cancer. Some clones in this sample may be carry-over from other donors' samples.

Concerning this clonotype itself: A much bigger clone sits one base away, suggesting this may be a read error. This chain joins TRBV2 and TRBJ2-4; no firm D call. Deletions cut 1 base from V and 4 bases from J, with 5 bases between. The CDR3 extends over 13 amino acids. Germline V gene lookup returns CDR1 SNHLY and CDR2 FYNNEI. In DNA, the CDR3 is TGTGCCAGCAGTGAAGAGCCAAAAAACATTCAGTACTTC. This gives the protein CASSEEPKNIQYF.

This clonotype was recorded many times. The rearrangement links TRBV5-1 to TRBJ1-2, with 12 bases aligning to TRBD1. V lost 4 bases, J lost 1 base, and 8 bases stayed unmatched. The germline CDR1 and CDR2 sequences are SGHRS and YFSETQ. There are 17 residues in the CDR3. The CDR3 region has the DNA TGCGCCAGCAGCCCTTTGGGACAGGGGGCCTTTAACTATGGCTACACCTTC. Its translation: CASSPLGQGAFNYGYTF.

Worth noting for this clonotype: Its ends do not fully match the called genes, so a read error is possible. The CDR3 is CASSLGVGGPTEQYF. As DNA, the CDR3 is TGCGCCAGCAGCTTGGGAGTCGGGGGGCCTACCGAGCAGTACTTC. V usage is TRBV5-5 and J usage is TRBJ2-7, with TRBD2 as a possible D gene (7 bases). The CDR3 is 15 amino acids. The germline V gene encodes CDR1 SGHKS and CDR2 YYEKEE (reference sequence).

J is TRBJ2-1 and V is TRBV6-5; TRBD2 agrees at 8 bases. Germline CDR1 MNHEY, CDR2 SVGAGI. The CDR3 is 17 residues long. After removal of 6 bases from V and 4 bases from J, the junction contained 14 bases not matched to a gene. The CDR3, as DNA: TGTGCCAGCAGGACCAACCCTACTAGCGGTATATACAATGAGCAGTTCTTC. The encoded protein is CASRTNPTSGIYNEQFF.

This clonotype was observed at least ten times. The CDR3 nucleotides read TGTGCCTGGAGTCGGGAGGGGGGCGGCTCCTATGGCTACACCTTC. This translates into CAWSREGGGSYGYTF. This rearrangement joins TRBV30 to TRBJ1-2; a weak D match, TRBD1 (6 bases). Trimming removed 2 bases from V and 4 bases from J, with 17 bases in between. The CDR3 consists of 15 residues. The germline V gene encodes CDR1 GTSNPN and CDR2 SVGIG (reference sequence).

Details on this clonotype: One base away lies a much larger clone, so this may be a sequencing read error. This CDR3 is CASSSYTADTQYF. CDR3 coding DNA: TGTGCCAGCAGCTCGTACACCGCAGATACGCAGTATTTT. The V call is TRBV11-2, the J call TRBJ2-3, with D uncertain. The germline CDR1 and CDR2 sequences are SGHAT and FQNNGV. The germline V and J ends were trimmed by 4 bases and 4 bases, with 9 bases remaining between them. CDR3 length: 13 residues.

This clonotype was counted many times. V gene TRBV6-5 combines with J gene TRBJ2-7; TRBD2 agrees at 13 bases. V trimming: 5 bases; J trimming: 5 bases; junction bases outside the gene matches: 6. Germline V gene lookup returns CDR1 MNHEY and CDR2 SVGAGI. This CDR3 spans 15 amino acids. CDR3 amino acids: CASSRAGTSGNEQYF. Here the CDR3 DNA reads TGTGCCAGCAGTCGCGCCGGGACTAGCGGGAACGAGCAGTACTTC.

This clonotype was observed a few times. This chain uses TRBV2 with TRBJ1-2; 7 bases fit TRBD1. The CDR3 has 15 residues. Germline loops: CDR1 SNHLY, CDR2 FYNNEI. Here the CDR3 reads CTCSEWRGPNYGYTF. CDR3 coding DNA: TGTACCTGCAGTGAGTGGAGGGGGCCCAACTATGGCTACACCTTC.

As regards this clonotype: Since a much larger clone is just one base distant, this may be a read error. Because the CDR3 is missing its conserved closing phenylalanine or tryptophan, this is likely a read error. This chain joins TRBV6-5 and TRBJ1-3; 7 bases are shared with TRBD1. Germline assignment: CDR1 MNHEY and CDR2 SVGAGI. With V trimmed by 7 bases and J by 3 bases, 6 bases remained unmatched. There are 14 residues in the CDR3. The CDR3 DNA is TGTGCCAGCACCTCGACAGGGAATGGAAACACCATATATCTT. This encodes CASTSTGNGNTIYL.

For this clonotype: This could be a read error, since a much larger clone is one nucleotide away. This rearrangement joins TRBV28 to TRBJ1-2; 7 nucleotides line up with TRBD1. V was pared by 5 bases and J by 6 bases, with 9 bases of the junction left unmatched. Per the germline V gene, CDR1 is MDHEN and CDR2 is SYDVKM. This CDR3 contains 14 residues. The CDR3 sequence is CASSISTGYHGYTF. CDR3 nucleotide sequence: TGTGCCAGCAGTATCTCGACAGGGTACCATGGCTACACCTTC.

This clonotype was recorded at least ten times. A much larger clone differs from this one at a single base, so this may be a read error. CDR3 protein: CSARDQTGTTTF. CDR3 DNA sequence: TGCAGTGCTAGAGACCAAACCGGGACGACCACCTTC. This sequence joins TRBV20-1 and TRBJ1-2; TRBD1 is a possible D gene (5 bases). This CDR3 contains 12 residues. The V gene's germline CDR1 is DFQATT and CDR2 SNEGSKA (reference sequence). Trimming left V 0 bases short and J 13 bases short, with 15 bases between.

Many counts were recorded for this clonotype. This rearrangement joins TRBV12-3 or TRBV12-4 to TRBJ1-6, with a weak D call TRBD1 (6 bases). The CDR3 contains 13 residues. With 4 bases removed from V and 10 bases from J, the gap between germline ends came to 11 bases. CDR3 DNA sequence: TGTGCCAGCAGTTCTACAGGGAACTCACCCCTCCACTTT. It specifies CASSSTGNSPLHF.

The chain uses TRBV20-1 and TRBJ1-5, with D perhaps matching TRBD1 (6 bases). This CDR3 contains 17 residues. Germline assignment: CDR1 DFQATT and CDR2 SNEGSKA (reference sequence). V was trimmed by 3 bases and J by 2 bases, leaving 20 bases between them. This CDR3 is CSARDSGAGVRNQPQHF. DNA for the CDR3: TGCAGTGCTAGGGATAGTGGGGCAGGGGTTCGCAATCAGCCCCAGCATTTT.

About this clonotype: A much bigger clone sits one base away, suggesting this may be a read error. The V and J genes are TRBV11-2 and TRBJ1-2; 9 bases agree with TRBD1. The CDR3 consists of 14 residues. Germline V lookup: CDR1 SGHAT, CDR2 FQNNGV. V shed 5 bases, J shed 4 bases, and the junction held 5 bases outside the gene matches. The CDR3 here is CASSVTGGTYGYTF. In DNA, the CDR3 is TGTGCCAGCAGCGTAACAGGGGGCACCTATGGCTACACCTTC. Drawing the rest from reference TRBV11-2 and TRBJ1-2, the complete variable domain is EAGVAQSPRYKIIEKRQSVAFWCNPISGHATLYWYQQILGQGPKLLIQFQNNGVVDDSQLPKDRFSAERLKGVDSTLKIQPAKLEDSAVYLCASSVTGGTYGYTFGSGTRLTVV.

The chain links TRBV3-2 to TRBJ2-2; TRBD2 is the table's D call, not checked against the DNA. TRBV3-2 is a listed pseudogene. The CDR3 is 17 residues long. For the CDR3, the DNA is TGTGCCAGCAGCCAAGGCATAGCGGACTCCAACACCGGGGAGCTGTTTTTT. Its translation is CASSQGIADSNTGELFF.

The sample holds many counts of this clonotype. The rearrangement uses TRBV2 and TRBJ1-5; D ambiguous. Germline CDR1 is SNHLY and CDR2 is FYNNEI. The CDR3 extends over 17 amino acids. V was shortened by 5 bases and J by 7 bases, with 24 bases between the two germline ends. The CDR3 region has the DNA TGTGCCAGCAGTAGCCGGACCCACGGGCTTCGTGGGCAGCCCCAGCATTTT. This sequence encodes CASSSRTHGLRGQPQHF. Full variable domain (missing parts from reference TRBV2 and TRBJ1-5): EPEVTQTPSHQVTQMGQEVILRCVPISNHLYFYWYRQILGQKVEFLVSFYNNEISEKSEIFDDQFSVERPDGSNFTLKIRSTKLEDSAMYFCASSSRTHGLRGQPQHFGDGTRLSIL.

This clonotype came up once. The chain recombines TRBV11-2 with TRBJ2-7; TRBD2 is a possible D gene (6 bases). This CDR3 comprises 16 residues. The germline gives CDR1 SGHAT, CDR2 FQNNGV. The ends were cut back, 1 base at V and 2 bases at J, with 15 bases in the middle. Here the CDR3 reads CASSLVGSAKPYEQYF. CDR3 bases: TGTGCCAGCAGCTTAGTCGGGAGCGCTAAACCCTACGAGCAGTACTTC.

There are many counts of this clonotype. The V and J genes are TRBV6-5 and TRBJ2-1, with 10 bases matching TRBD1. V lost 7 bases to trimming and J lost 7 bases; unmatched junction nucleotides: 7. Germline lookup yields CDR1 MNHEY and CDR2 SVGAGI. The CDR3 is 14 residues long. For the CDR3, the DNA is TGTGCCAGCAAATTGGGACAGGGGAGGAATGAGCAGTTCTTC. Encoded protein: CASKLGQGRNEQFF.

This clonotype showed up many times. J is TRBJ2-4 and V is TRBV20-1; D may be TRBD2 (6 bases). Trimming pared 5 bases from V and 3 bases from J, leaving 14 bases between. The CDR3 length is 14 residues. The germline gives CDR1 DFQATT, CDR2 SNEGSKA (reference sequence). CDR3 protein: CSAGGGRVKNIQYF. The CDR3 DNA follows: TGCAGTGCTGGGGGAGGTCGGGTCAAAAACATTCAGTACTTC.

This clonotype was counted many times. The chain links TRBV2 to TRBJ1-4; D might be TRBD1 (6 bases). CDR3 size: 15 residues. CDR1 is SNHLY and CDR2 is FYNNEI in the germline V gene. With 7 bases removed from V and 8 bases from J, the gap between germline ends came to 20 bases. The CDR3 spells CASTTRGGRGEKLFF. DNA for the CDR3: TGTGCCAGCACTACCCGGGGGGGGAGGGGGGAAAAACTGTTTTTT.

This clonotype was detected ten times or more. The chain combines TRBV4-3 with TRBJ2-7; 8 bases are a match to TRBD2. The V and J ends lost 1 base and 6 bases, in that order; junction bases with no gene match: 2. There are 13 residues in the CDR3. The germline CDR1 and CDR2 sequences are LGHNA and YSLEER. The CDR3 sequence is CASSQGAGGEQYF. CDR3 sequence (DNA): TGCGCCAGCAGCCAAGGGGCGGGGGGCGAGCAGTACTTC.

The chain is built from TRBV29-1 and TRBJ2-1; D is unresolved. V was pared by 4 bases and J by 7 bases, with 20 bases between. There are 15 residues in the CDR3. In germline, CDR1 is SQVTM, CDR2 ANQGSEA. CDR3 region: CSVVYYLGNQNEQFF. The CDR3 bases are TGCAGCGTTGTTTACTACTTAGGGAATCAGAATGAGCAGTTCTTC.

This clonotype came up many times. The chain has TRBV20-1 and TRBJ2-5; D ambiguous. V lost 0 bases and J lost 1, with 12 bases in between. Looked up from germline, CDR1 is DFQATT and CDR2 is SNEGSKA (reference sequence). This CDR3 spans 15 amino acids. CDR3 sequence (DNA): TGCAGTGCTAGAGATCTAAGGATAGCCCAAGAGACCCAGTACTTC. Encoded protein: CSARDLRIAQETQYF.